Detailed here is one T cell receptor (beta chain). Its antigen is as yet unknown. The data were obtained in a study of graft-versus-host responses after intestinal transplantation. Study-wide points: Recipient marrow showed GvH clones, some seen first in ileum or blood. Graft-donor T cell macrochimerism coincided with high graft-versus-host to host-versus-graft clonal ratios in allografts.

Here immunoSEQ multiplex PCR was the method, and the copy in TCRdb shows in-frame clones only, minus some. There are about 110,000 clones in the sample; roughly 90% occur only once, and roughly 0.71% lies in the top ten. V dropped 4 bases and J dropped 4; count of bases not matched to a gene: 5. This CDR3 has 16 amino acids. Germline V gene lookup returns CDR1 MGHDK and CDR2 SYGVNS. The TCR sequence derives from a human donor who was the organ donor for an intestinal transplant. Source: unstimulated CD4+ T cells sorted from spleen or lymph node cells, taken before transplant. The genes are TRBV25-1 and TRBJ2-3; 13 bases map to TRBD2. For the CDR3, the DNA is TGTGCCAGCAGTGGACTACTAGCGGGAGGGTCAGATACGCAGTATTTT. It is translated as CASSGLLAGGSDTQYF.